Listed below are T cell receptor beta chains from one sample, sequenced in a study of monozygotic twins with inflammatory bowel disease. TCRdb re-called the 5' RACE reads and catalogs CDR3 proteins one per entry, DNA excluded. This listing includes around 150,000 distinct CDR3 sequences. Material: blood. The origin of the receptors is a human donor with ulcerative colitis or Crohn's disease, or a healthy co-twin of an affected twin (not recorded which). Both conserved end residues are part of each CDR3. Clone size is stated in some rows and not others, as once, few, many or a class when expanded.

>TRBV4-2|NA|TRBJ2-7
CASSPGGSSYEQYF
>TRBV24-1|NA|TRBJ2-1
CATSDAGTGNNEQFF
>TRBV20-1|NA|TRBJ2-7
CSARTSSYEQYF
>TRBV10-3|NA|TRBJ2-7
CAISESGVPYEQYF
>TRBV7-3|NA|TRBJ1-2
CASSLSGGANYGYTF
>TRBV12-3/TRBV12-4|NA|TRBJ2-7
CASSLFVTRYEQYF
>TRBV6-2/TRBV6-3|NA|TRBJ1-5
CASSPLYSPNQPQHF
>TRBV27|NA|TRBJ2-5
CASSLPPRETQYF
>TRBV24-1|NA|TRBJ1-2
CATSDPGQDFYGYTF
>TRBV11-2|NA|TRBJ1-1
CASSPPGGRFDTEAFF
>TRBV7-9|NA|TRBJ2-7
CASSPGQGAREQYF
>TRBV13|NA|TRBJ2-7
CASSLGGVSAYEQYF
>TRBV5-1|NA|TRBJ1-1
CASSLLTVSEAFF
>TRBV7-2|NA|TRBJ2-5
CASRSQAPETQYF
>TRBV5-6|NA|TRBJ2-3
CASSSERQADTDTQYF
>TRBV5-5|medium-sized|TRBJ1-5
CASSLDRNQPQHF
>TRBV7-9|NA|TRBJ2-5
CASSLPMAEETQYF
>TRBV5-5|NA|TRBJ1-2
CASSPSWASEGYTF